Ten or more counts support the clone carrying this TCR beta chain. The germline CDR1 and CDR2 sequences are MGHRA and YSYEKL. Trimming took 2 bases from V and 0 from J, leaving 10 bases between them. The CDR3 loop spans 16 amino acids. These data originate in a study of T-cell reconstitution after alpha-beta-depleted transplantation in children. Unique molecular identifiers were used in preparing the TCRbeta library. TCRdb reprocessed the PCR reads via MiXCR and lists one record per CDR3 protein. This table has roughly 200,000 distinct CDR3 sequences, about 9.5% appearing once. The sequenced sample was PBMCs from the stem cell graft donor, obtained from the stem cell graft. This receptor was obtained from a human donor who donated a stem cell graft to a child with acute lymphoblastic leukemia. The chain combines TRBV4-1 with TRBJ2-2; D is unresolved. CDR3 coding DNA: TGCGCCAGCAGCCAATTAGCAGGACCGAACACCGGGGAGCTGTTTTTT. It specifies CASSQLAGPNTGELFF.